A single sample is the source of the 24 T cell receptor beta chains below, sequenced in a study of T cell responses to AZD1222 COVID-19 vaccine. The method was immunoSEQ multiplex PCR; TCRdb's version includes in-frame clones alone and lacks a portion of them. The table shows approximately 80,000 clones, with around 80% occurring only once. This specimen consisted of peripheral blood, obtained on day 0 of AZD1222 vaccination. The receptors derive from an adult in good health.

The rearrangement links TRBV28 to TRBJ1-5; D remains ambiguous. Germline V gene lookup returns CDR1 MDHEN and CDR2 SYDVKM. This CDR3 has 12 residues. V lost 7 bases and J 8 bases, leaving 12 bases between the germline ends. DNA for the CDR3: TGTGCCAGCACCAGTCCCGGTAAGCCCCAGCATTTT. Translating it yields CASTSPGKPQHF. Filled out from reference TRBV28 and TRBJ1-5, the complete variable domain reads DVKVTQSSRYLVKRTGEKVFLECVQDMDHENMFWYRQDPGLGLRLIYFSYDVKMKEKGDIPEGYSVSREKKERFSLILESASTNQTSMYLCASTSPGKPQHFGDGTRLSIL.

The rearrangement uses TRBV5-1 and TRBJ2-7, with D possibly TRBD2 on 6 matching bases. The ends were cut back, 5 bases at V and 5 bases at J, with 20 bases in the middle. The CDR3 covers 15 residues. Germline lookup yields CDR1 SGHRS and CDR2 YFSETQ. The CDR3 nucleotides are TGCGCCAGCAGTGGTTGGACGGAGGGATTCGACGAGCAGTACTTC. Its protein product is CASSGWTEGFDEQYF.

This clone was picked up a small number of times. V is TRBV14 and J is TRBJ1-2; D unresolved. This CDR3 contains 12 residues. Germline V lookup: CDR1 SGHDN, CDR2 FVKESK. Trimming removed 4 bases from V and 7 bases from J, with 10 bases in between. CDR3 sequence reads: CASSPAGVGYTF. Here the CDR3 DNA reads TGTGCCAGCAGCCCGGCGGGCGTTGGCTACACCTTC.

J is TRBJ1-5 and V is TRBV5-6; 9 bases line up with TRBD1. This CDR3 has 16 residues. Trimming took 1 base from V and 4 from J; bases not matched to a gene: 6. CDR1 SGHDT and CDR2 YYEEEE come from the germline V gene. For the CDR3, the DNA is TGTGCCAGCAGCTTGACAGGGGGCCTTCCGAATCAGCCCCAGCATTTT. Protein sequence: CASSLTGGLPNQPQHF. The whole variable domain, remainder taken from reference TRBV5-6 and TRBJ1-5, is DAGVTQSPTHLIKTRGQQVTLRCSPKSGHDTVSWYQQALGQGPQFIFQYYEEEERQRGNFPDRFSGHQFPNYSSELNVNALLLGDSALYLCASSLTGGLPNQPQHFGDGTRLSIL.

The gene calls are TRBV11-2 and TRBJ2-2, with D unclear. The V and J ends lost 4 bases and 2 bases respectively, with 5 bases between them. The CDR3 has 13 amino acids. CDR1 is SGHAT and CDR2 is FQNNGV in the germline V gene. CDR3 nucleotide sequence: TGTGCCAGCAGCTGGGGTAACACCGGGGAGCTGTTTTTT. It is translated as CASSWGNTGELFF.

This clone showed up just a few times. Written as DNA, the CDR3 is TGTGCCAGCAGCAAGGTCCGGACTAGCGCCTACGAGCAGTACTTC. The encoded protein is CASSKVRTSAYEQYF. The V call is TRBV5-5, the J call TRBJ2-7, with TRBD2 identical over 9 bases. The length of the CDR3 is 15 residues. The V and J ends lost 4 bases and 2 bases, in that order; junction bases with no gene match: 7. Germline CDR1 and CDR2: SGHKS and YYEKEE (reference sequence).

The chain combines TRBV10-3 with TRBJ1-3; no firm D call. The V gene's germline CDR1 is ENHRY and CDR2 SYGVKD. This CDR3 is built from 16 residues. Between the trimmed V and J ends, which lost 6 bases and 2 bases, there was a span of 17 bases. The CDR3 DNA reads as TGTGCCATCAGGAGGTGGCAGGCCAGCACTGGAAACACCATATATTTT. It yields the protein CAIRRWQASTGNTIYF.

This clone has just one count. The chain has TRBV15 and TRBJ1-4, with D perhaps matching TRBD1 (6 bases). There are 16 residues in the CDR3. Between the trimmed V and J ends, which lost 6 bases and 3 bases, there was a span of 17 bases. CDR1 is LNHNV, CDR2 YYDKDF, per germline (reference sequence). The CDR3 coding sequence is TGTGCCACCAGTAACAGGGAGGGATTAGCTAATGAAAAACTGTTTTTT. The encoded protein is CATSNREGLANEKLFF.

This chain uses TRBV7-9 with TRBJ1-1, with D unresolved. The germline V and J ends were trimmed by 1 base and 6 bases, with 6 bases remaining between them. The germline gives CDR1 SEHNR, CDR2 FQNEAQ (reference sequence). This CDR3 has 12 residues. DNA for the CDR3: TGTGCCAGCAGCTTAGAACTGGCTGAAGCTTTCTTT. Translating it yields CASSLELAEAFF.

The rearrangement joins TRBV4-2 to TRBJ1-2; 7 positions agree with TRBD1. Germline CDR1 LGHNA, CDR2 YNFKEQ. The CDR3 has 17 residues. Germline trimming cut 0 bases from V and 1 base from J; bases unmatched to any gene: 8. The CDR3 coding sequence is TGTGCCAGCAGCCAAGATTCGGGACAGTCATTTAACTATGGCTACACCTTC. It encodes CASSQDSGQSFNYGYTF.

The J gene is TRBJ2-7, the V gene TRBV7-9, with D possibly being TRBD1 (5 bases). V was shortened by 5 bases and J by 5 bases, with 13 bases between the two germline ends. In germline, CDR1 is SEHNR, CDR2 FQNEAQ (reference sequence). The length of the CDR3 is 13 residues. The CDR3 DNA follows: TGTGCCAGCAGCCCTGGTAGGGGCGACGAGCAGTACTTC. It translates to CASSPGRGDEQYF. Based on the CDR3 plus reference TRBV7-9 and TRBJ2-7, the full variable domain is DTGVSQNPRHKITKRGQNVTFRCDPISEHNRLYWYRQTLGQGPEFLTYFQNEAQLEKSRLLSDRFSAERPKGSFSTLEIQRTEQGDSAMYLCASSPGRGDEQYFGPGTRLTVT.

This CDR3 reads CASRLTSNQPQHF. The CDR3 DNA reads TGTGCCAGCAGACTAACTAGCAATCAGCCCCAGCATTTT. V usage is TRBV12-3 or TRBV12-4 and J usage is TRBJ1-5, with D uncertain. V lost 6 bases to trimming and J lost 0 bases, with 6 bases between them. This CDR3 comprises 13 residues.

V usage is TRBV5-6 and J usage is TRBJ1-1; D unclear. CDR1 is SGHDT, CDR2 YYEEEE, per germline. Trimming left V 2 bases short and J 9 bases short, with 14 bases between. This CDR3 contains 13 residues. CDR3 sequence (DNA): TGTGCCAGCAGCTTTGGAGTACCAAACCAAGCTTTCTTT. Translation: CASSFGVPNQAFF.

The chain joins TRBV11-2 to TRBJ2-3, with 8 bases fitting TRBD2. The CDR3 length is 14 residues. Trimming removed 7 bases from V and 4 bases from J; junction bases left unmatched: 7. The V gene's germline CDR1 is SGHAT and CDR2 FQNNGV. For the CDR3, the DNA is TGTGCCAGCATCCCGGGGACTAGTGCAGATACGCAGTATTTT. Protein: CASIPGTSADTQYF.

This clone was seen at least ten times. The rearrangement links TRBV2 to TRBJ1-2, with 8 bases identical to TRBD1. The CDR3 has 15 residues. Losses at the gene ends were 4 bases for V and 7 bases for J; bases not matched to a gene: 11. CDR1 is SNHLY, CDR2 FYNNEI, per germline. This CDR3 is CASSASPGRGLGYTF. The CDR3 region has the DNA TGTGCCAGCAGTGCCTCGCCCGGCAGGGGGCTTGGCTACACCTTC.

V gene TRBV25-1 combines with J gene TRBJ2-1, with D perhaps TRBD1 (6 bases). There are 14 residues in the CDR3. Germline CDR1 is MGHDK and CDR2 is SYGVNS. V lost 3 bases and J lost 4, with 10 bases in between. The CDR3, as DNA: TGTGCCAGCAGTGAGGGTGGACAGTACAATGAGCAGTTCTTC. It yields the protein CASSEGGQYNEQFF.

The CDR3 sequence: CASSGRQGETQYF. The CDR3 DNA sequence: TGTGCCAGCAGTGGTCGACAGGGGGAGACCCAGTACTTC. The chain joins TRBV6-2 or TRBV6-3 to TRBJ2-5, with TRBD1 identical over 8 bases. Germline-derived CDR1 and CDR2 are MNHEY and SVGEGT. V was pared by 5 bases and J by 5 bases, with 4 bases of the junction left unmatched. The CDR3 contains 13 residues.

The rearrangement links TRBV14 to TRBJ2-7; 9 positions match TRBD1. The length of the CDR3 is 13 residues. Germline V gene sequence: CDR1 SGHDN, CDR2 FVKESK. J gave up 4 bases and V 4 bases, and 2 bases lay outside the gene matches. CDR3 sequence reads: CASSLDRGYEQYF. CDR3 DNA sequence: TGTGCCAGCAGCCTAGACAGGGGGTACGAGCAGTACTTC.

The genes are TRBV12-3 or TRBV12-4 and TRBJ1-6; D is ambiguous. V was shortened by 7 bases and J by 14 bases, with 18 bases between the two germline ends. The length of the CDR3 is 13 residues. CDR3 in amino acids: CASNLTPHPTLHF. The CDR3 DNA sequence: TGTGCCAGCAATCTGACACCCCATCCCACCCTCCACTTT.

The chain couples TRBV28 to TRBJ1-5; 8 bases fit TRBD1. The CDR3 runs 15 residues. In germline, CDR1 is MDHEN, CDR2 SYDVKM. With V trimmed by 5 bases and J by 7 bases, 10 bases remained unmatched. The CDR3 bases are TGTGCCAGCAGTACTCACGGACAGGGTAACCAGCCCCAGCATTTT. Amino acids: CASSTHGQGNQPQHF.

The rearrangement joins TRBV18 to TRBJ2-7, with D possibly being TRBD1 or TRBD2 (5 bases each). Germline lookup yields CDR1 KGHSH and CDR2 LQKENI. V was pared by 0 bases and J by 1 base, with 13 bases between. This CDR3 has 16 amino acids. The CDR3 protein is CASSPPLRGRSYEQYF. The CDR3 DNA is TGTGCCAGCTCACCACCGTTGAGGGGCCGATCCTACGAGCAGTACTTC.

The sample holds a few counts of this clone. The chain recombines TRBV2 with TRBJ1-3; D is possibly TRBD1 (5 bases). This CDR3 comprises 13 residues. Germline CDR1 is SNHLY and CDR2 is FYNNEI. V lost 6 bases and J 3 bases, leaving 9 bases between the germline ends. CDR3 amino acids: CASSRGVGNTIYF. The CDR3 bases are TGTGCCAGCAGCCGGGGGGTTGGAAACACCATATATTTT. Complete variable domain (other parts from reference TRBV2 and TRBJ1-3): EPEVTQTPSHQVTQMGQEVILRCVPISNHLYFYWYRQILGQKVEFLVSFYNNEISEKSEIFDDQFSVERPDGSNFTLKIRSTKLEDSAMYFCASSRGVGNTIYFGEGSWLTVV.

V is TRBV6-5 and J is TRBJ1-1; D uncertain. This CDR3 comprises 14 residues. V shed 6 bases and J shed 2 bases, with 13 bases lying between them. Germline assignment: CDR1 MNHEY and CDR2 SVGAGI. The CDR3, as DNA: TGTGCCAGCAGGGAGCCGGACGGCAACACTGAAGCTTTCTTT. This translates into CASREPDGNTEAFF.

This chain uses TRBV6-5 with TRBJ1-5; no definite D call. The germline V gene has CDR1 MNHEY and CDR2 SVGAGI. The CDR3 runs to 12 residues. The germline V and J ends were trimmed by 8 bases and 3 bases, with 8 bases remaining between them. CDR3 in DNA: TGTGCCAGCGCAACCCTCAATCAGCCCCAGCATTTT. It codes for CASATLNQPQHF.